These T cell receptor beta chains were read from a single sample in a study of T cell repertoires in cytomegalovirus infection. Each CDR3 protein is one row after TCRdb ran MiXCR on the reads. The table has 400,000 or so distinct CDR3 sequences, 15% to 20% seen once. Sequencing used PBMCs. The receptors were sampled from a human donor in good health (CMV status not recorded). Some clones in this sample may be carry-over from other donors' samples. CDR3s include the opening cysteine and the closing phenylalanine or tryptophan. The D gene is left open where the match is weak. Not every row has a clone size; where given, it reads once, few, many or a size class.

CDR3 DNA: TGTGCCAGCACCCGACAGCTAAAGAGTTATAATTCACCCCTCCACTTT
CDR3 protein: CASTRQLKSYNSPLHF
clone size: few
J gene: TRBJ1-6
D gene: NA
V gene: TRBV27

CDR3 DNA: TGTGCCAGCAGCTTAGCTGAGATCTCTAGCAATCAGCCCCAGCATTTT
CDR3 protein: CASSLAEISSNQPQHF
clone size: NA
J gene: TRBJ1-5
D gene: NA
V gene: TRBV7-8

CDR3 DNA: TGTGCCAGCCAAGGAGGGAGGGTCGGGGAGCTGTTTTTT
CDR3 protein: CASQGGRVGELFF
clone size: NA
J gene: TRBJ2-2
D gene: TRBD2
V gene: TRBV7-6

CDR3 DNA: TGTGCCAGCAGTTTAGTCAGGGGTCGAGGCACTGAAGCTTTCTTT
CDR3 protein: CASSLVRGRGTEAFF
clone size: many
J gene: TRBJ1-1
D gene: NA
V gene: TRBV12-3/TRBV12-4

CDR3 DNA: TGTGCCAGCTCGGGATTAGCGCGGGACGGTGAGCAGTTCTTC
CDR3 protein: CASSGLARDGEQFF
clone size: few
J gene: TRBJ2-1
D gene: NA
V gene: TRBV18

CDR3 DNA: TGTGCCAGTAGTCAGGCTCCGGCGAACACCGGGGAGCTGTTTTTT
CDR3 protein: CASSQAPANTGELFF
clone size: NA
J gene: TRBJ2-2
D gene: NA
V gene: TRBV19

CDR3 DNA: TGCAGTGCCACCGAAGGGGGTACTTACGAGCAGTACTTC
CDR3 protein: CSATEGGTYEQYF
clone size: NA
J gene: TRBJ2-7
D gene: NA
V gene: TRBV20-1

CDR3 DNA: TGTGCCAGCAGTACCCTGACAGGGTACACTGAAGCTTTCTTT
CDR3 protein: CASSTLTGYTEAFF
clone size: many
J gene: TRBJ1-1
D gene: TRBD1
V gene: TRBV12-3/TRBV12-4

CDR3 DNA: TGTGCCACCAGCAGAGATCCACAGGGTGACAAAAACATTCAGTACTTC
CDR3 protein: CATSRDPQGDKNIQYF
clone size: few
J gene: TRBJ2-4
D gene: NA
V gene: TRBV15

CDR3 DNA: TGTGCCAGCAGCTCTTGGGGTCGAGGGTACGAGCAGTACTTC
CDR3 protein: CASSSWGRGYEQYF
clone size: NA
J gene: TRBJ2-7
D gene: NA
V gene: TRBV14

CDR3 DNA: TGTGCCAGCAGTGAAGACAGGGGCCTTGGCTACACCTTC
CDR3 protein: CASSEDRGLGYTF
clone size: few
J gene: TRBJ1-2
D gene: TRBD1
V gene: TRBV2

CDR3 DNA: TGCAGCGTTAACCCCTACGGGTGGGACACTGAAGCTTTCTTT
CDR3 protein: CSVNPYGWDTEAFF
clone size: NA
J gene: TRBJ1-1
D gene: NA
V gene: TRBV29-1

CDR3 DNA: TGTGCCAGCAGATCGATCACAGATACGCAGTATTTT
CDR3 protein: CASRSITDTQYF
clone size: many
J gene: TRBJ2-3
D gene: NA
V gene: TRBV7-2

CDR3 DNA: TGTGCCAGCAGTTTTAGTTTCAATGAAAAACTGTTTTTT
CDR3 protein: CASSFSFNEKLFF
clone size: many
J gene: TRBJ1-4
D gene: NA
V gene: TRBV12-3/TRBV12-4

CDR3 DNA: TGCGCCAGCAGCCAAGACGGGAACAGGGGGAGGTCGGGAGAGACCCAGTACTTC
CDR3 protein: CASSQDGNRGRSGETQYF
clone size: NA
J gene: TRBJ2-5
D gene: TRBD1
V gene: TRBV4-1

CDR3 DNA: TGCAGTGCTACCAGCGGGAGGAGTAACGAGCAGTACTTC
CDR3 protein: CSATSGRSNEQYF
clone size: few
J gene: TRBJ2-7
D gene: TRBD2
V gene: TRBV20-1

CDR3 DNA: TGTGCCAGCAGCCGCGGGGGGGCGAATGCTTTCTTT
CDR3 protein: CASSRGGANAFF
clone size: few
J gene: TRBJ1-1
D gene: NA
V gene: TRBV6-1

CDR3 DNA: TGTGCCTGGAGTGGACAGTTAAATCAGCCCCAGCATTTT
CDR3 protein: CAWSGQLNQPQHF
clone size: few
J gene: TRBJ1-5
D gene: NA
V gene: TRBV30

CDR3 DNA: TGCAGTGCTAAGCAGGCCTCTGGAAACACCATATATTTT
CDR3 protein: CSAKQASGNTIYF
clone size: NA
J gene: TRBJ1-3
D gene: NA
V gene: TRBV20-1

CDR3 DNA: TGTGCCAGCAGTTACTCGGACGGGAGAGAGCTGTTTTTT
CDR3 protein: CASSYSDGRELFF
clone size: many
J gene: TRBJ2-2
D gene: NA
V gene: TRBV6-5

CDR3 DNA: TGTGCCAGCAGTTCCCTAACCTCCGGGACCCCTGAGGCAGATACGCAGTATTTT
CDR3 protein: CASSSLTSGTPEADTQYF
clone size: few
J gene: TRBJ2-3
D gene: NA
V gene: TRBV25-1

CDR3 DNA: TGCAGCGTTGTGGGCGTCGGGGGATACAATGAGCAGTTCTTC
CDR3 protein: CSVVGVGGYNEQFF
clone size: NA
J gene: TRBJ2-1
D gene: NA
V gene: TRBV29-1

CDR3 DNA: TGCAGTGCAATGGGCCTAATAGCGGGAAGCTACGAGCAGTACTTC
CDR3 protein: CSAMGLIAGSYEQYF
clone size: NA
J gene: TRBJ2-7
D gene: TRBD2
V gene: TRBV20-1

CDR3 DNA: TGTGCCAGCAGCTTAGCACTAGCGGGAGTGGAGACCCAGTACTTC
CDR3 protein: CASSLALAGVETQYF
clone size: NA
J gene: TRBJ2-5
D gene: TRBD2
V gene: TRBV7-9

CDR3 DNA: TGTGCCAGCAGTCTACGGGGGGGCCCCGGAGAGACCCAGTACTTC
CDR3 protein: CASSLRGGPGETQYF
clone size: few
J gene: TRBJ2-5
D gene: TRBD2
V gene: TRBV11-3

CDR3 DNA: TGTGCCAGCTGGGAAGACACCTACAATGAGCAGTTCTTC
CDR3 protein: CASWEDTYNEQFF
clone size: few
J gene: TRBJ2-1
D gene: NA
V gene: TRBV6-2/TRBV6-3

CDR3 DNA: TGTGCCAGCAGCTTCCAGCGCGGAAACACCATATATTTT
CDR3 protein: CASSFQRGNTIYF
clone size: few
J gene: TRBJ1-3
D gene: NA
V gene: TRBV11-2

CDR3 DNA: TGTGCCAGCAGCTTAGTTACCTCCTACAATGAGCAGTTCTTC
CDR3 protein: CASSLVTSYNEQFF
clone size: many
J gene: TRBJ2-1
D gene: NA
V gene: TRBV7-2

CDR3 DNA: TGTGCCAGTAGTATAAGGGGCCAGCGGGCTAGCACAGATACGCAGTATTTT
CDR3 protein: CASSIRGQRASTDTQYF
clone size: few
J gene: TRBJ2-3
D gene: NA
V gene: TRBV19